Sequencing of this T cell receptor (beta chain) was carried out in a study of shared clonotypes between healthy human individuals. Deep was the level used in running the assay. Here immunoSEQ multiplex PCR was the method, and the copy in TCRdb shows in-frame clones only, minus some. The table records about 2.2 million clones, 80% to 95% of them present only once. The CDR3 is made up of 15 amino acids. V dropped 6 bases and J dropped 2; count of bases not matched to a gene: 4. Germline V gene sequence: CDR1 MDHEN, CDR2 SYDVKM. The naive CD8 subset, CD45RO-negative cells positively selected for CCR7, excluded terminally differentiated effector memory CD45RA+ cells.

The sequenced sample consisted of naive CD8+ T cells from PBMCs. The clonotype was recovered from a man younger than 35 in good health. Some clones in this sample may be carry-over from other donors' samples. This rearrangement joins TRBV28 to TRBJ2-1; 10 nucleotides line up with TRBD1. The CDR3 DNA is TGTGCCAGCAGGGACAGGGGGAGCCCCTACAATGAGCAGTTCTTC. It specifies CASRDRGSPYNEQFF.